This paragraph reports one T cell receptor beta chain. There is no known antigen for this receptor. Within one base of it there is no much larger clone, and no base qualities were kept. The data stem from a study of T cell changes during pregnancy in multiple sclerosis (dated by TCRdb to about 2019). With regard to the full study: In women with multiple sclerosis, the researchers looked at how the T cell repertoire shifted as pregnancy progressed.

The receptor library was made with the immunoSEQ multiplex PCR assay. The table was pulled from immuneACCESS by TCRdb, which kept in-frame rearrangements only. Such tables lose some clones; where checked, under half of the loss comes from unresolved V genes, and the rest has no known cause. The sample table shows just under 60,000 clones, and around 92% are seen once. 0.65% to 0.9% of the sample belongs to the ten largest clones. Based on the germline V gene (reference sequence), the CDR1 and CDR2 sequences are SEHNR and FQNEAQ. Taken from cysteine to phenylalanine, the CDR3 has 17 residues. Only CDR3 DNA remains: 51 bases, in frame from the first base. V trim: 2 bases; J trim: 5 bases; unmatched bases: 9.

The TCR comes from a female donor with multiple sclerosis, enrolled in a pregnancy study. Recombination joined TRBV7-9 with TRBJ2-2, and 9 bases in between align with TRBD1. The sequenced sample was peripheral blood, obtained in the first trimester of pregnancy. The CDR3 here reads CASSLPTGTGRTGELFF. The DNA sequence reads TGTGCCAGCAGCTTACCGACCGGGACAGGGAGGACCGGGGAGCTGTTTTTT. Beyond the CDR3, the reference TRBV7-9 and TRBJ2-2 genes provide the residues; the full variable domain reads: DTGVSQNPRHKITKRGQNVTFRCDPISEHNRLYWYRQTLGQGPEFLTYFQNEAQLEKSRLLSDRFSAERPKGSFSTLEIQRTEQGDSAMYLCASSLPTGTGRTGELFFGEGSRLTVL.